This T cell receptor beta chain was found in a study of T cell repertoires in cytomegalovirus infection. The overall study: The authors used CMV epitopes that were HLA-C-restricted (recently identified) and HLA-B-restricted (well studied). Indications of both CMV infection and matching HLA type were provided by public TCR beta signatures. Study findings and constraints: Ex vivo responses were dominated by HLA-C-restricted CMV-specific TCR beta clonotypes. CMV carriers with the relevant HLA were identified by cumulative public TCR beta family frequency.

This CDR3 has 14 amino acids. With 6 bases clipped from V and 3 bases from J, the junction kept 7 bases outside the gene matches. Germline-derived CDR1 and CDR2 are DFQATT and SNEGSKA (reference sequence). TCRdb analysed the reads with MiXCR anew, one entry per CDR3 protein. The sample shows some 920,000 distinct CDR3 sequences, roughly 31% of them seen only once. A note on this clonotype: Its antigen is as yet unknown.

This clonotype was sampled from a human donor in good health (CMV status not recorded). Some clones in this sample may be carry-over from other donors' samples. The V gene is TRBV20-1, the J gene TRBJ2-2, with 7 bases that match TRBD1. This specimen was cultured CD8+ T cells from PBMCs, taken from culture after CMV antigen stimulation. The CDR3 region is CSALTGADTGELFF. Here the CDR3 DNA reads TGCAGTGCCCTTACAGGGGCGGACACCGGGGAGCTGTTTTTT.